This T cell receptor beta chain appears in the sequencing data of a study of OX40 agonist ivuxolimab in advanced cancers. In the study overall: Recorded diagnoses for dose-escalation patients were hepatocellular carcinoma, melanoma, renal cell or head and neck cancer. Patients were over 65% male with ages about 23 to 90, mean 60.

Measured with immunoSEQ multiplex PCR; TCRdb has only the in-frame clones, and not every one. The sample lists roughly 80,000 clones, about 80% occurring once. The CDR3 extends over 13 amino acids. Per the germline V gene, CDR1 is MDHEN and CDR2 is SYDVKM. Trimming stripped 11 bases from V and 2 bases from J, with 10 bases between. Study-level findings and limits: At 0.1 to 3.0 mg/kg, clonal expansion of CD4+ and CD8+ blood T cells had occurred by week 6.

Regarding this clone: The antigen remains unidentified.

Blood sampling took place at baseline, cycle 4 day 1, and cycle 7 day 1. Sequencing used CD4+ or CD8+ T cells sorted from blood, obtained in a trial of the OX40 agonist ivuxolimab. The receptor's source is an adult with an advanced solid tumor such as melanoma, head and neck, liver or kidney cancer. The rearrangement joins TRBV28 to TRBJ2-6; D is unresolved. This CDR3 is CAVARAGANVLTF. CDR3 in DNA: TGTGCCGTCGCCCGGGCTGGGGCCAACGTCCTGACTTTC.